The entry below gives a single T cell receptor beta chain sequence along with its context. Authors' processing steps: Counts of nucleated cells, estimated from reference gene primer amplification, were obtained. Profiled with immunoSEQ multiplex PCR; TCRdb holds only in-frame clones, not every one. D and trimming were read from the DNA, whereas the V and J calls and clone size are those reported in that table. This table holds 250,000 to 300,000 clones, around nine tenths found once. These data originate in a study of blood T cell repertoires in COVID-19. Study background: The study drew acute and convalescent COVID-19 samples from the United States, Italy and Spain. In each case, the material was cDNA or gDNA derived from T cells, B-cell-depleted T cells, or PBMCs.

V shed 5 bases, J shed 1 base, and the junction held 4 bases outside the gene matches. Germline CDR1 is SGHTA and CDR2 is FQGNSA. The CDR3 has 15 residues. Sequenced: peripheral blood. The receptor was isolated from an older woman with acute or convalescent COVID-19. The gene calls are TRBV7-2 and TRBJ2-5, with TRBD2 identical over 10 bases. CDR3 coding DNA: TGTGCCAGCAGCCCACTAGCGGGGACCCAAGAGACCCAGTACTTC. Protein: CASSPLAGTQETQYF.